The rows below give T cell receptor beta chains drawn from one sample of a study of blood T cell repertoires in COVID-19. Method: immunoSEQ multiplex PCR; TCRdb's copy keeps in-frame clones and lacks some. The table shows about 260,000 clones, with approximately 87% occurring only once. The material sequenced was peripheral blood. Receptor source: a woman aged 40-49 years who had recovered from COVID-19. The CDR3 runs from the conserved cysteine through the conserved F or W. D genes are given only for firm matches. Size is stated for part of the rows, as once, few or many counts, or as a class when the clone is expanded.

>.|TRBJ2-5|.|TRBV11-2|13
TGTGCCAGCAGCCAGAACCGAGGGGGGACCCAGTACTTC
CASSQNRGGTQYF
>.|TRBJ2-5|.|TRBV4-2|16
TGTGCCAGCAGCCAATGGGGCGGGGCCTCTCAAGAGACCCAGTACTTC
CASSQWGGASQETQYF
>.|TRBJ1-2|.|TRBV29-1|13
TGCAGCGCCCCGGGGGGGGGTACCTATGGCTACACCTTC
CSAPGGGTYGYTF
>TRBD1|TRBJ1-5|.|TRBV19|14
TGTGCCAGTAGTATGGGACAGGGCAATCAGCCCCAGCATTTT
CASSMGQGNQPQHF
>.|TRBJ1-2|.|TRBV29-1|13
TGCAGCGCCCGGGGGGGTCAGGACTATGGCTACACCTTC
CSARGGQDYGYTF
>.|TRBJ1-4|.|TRBV6-5|16
TGTGCCAGCAGTTACTCGAGGACAGTAACTAATGAAAAACTGTTTTTT
CASSYSRTVTNEKLFF
>TRBD2|TRBJ2-1|.|TRBV5-1|15
TGCGCCAGCAGAGCACTAGCGGGGGTCAACAATGAGCAGTTCTTC
CASRALAGVNNEQFF
>.|TRBJ1-1|.|TRBV12-5|15
TGTGCTAGTGGTCGCCCCGGCAGGGAGAACACTGAAGCTTTCTTT
CASGRPGRENTEAFF
>TRBD1|TRBJ2-2|once|TRBV9|16
TGTGCCAGCAGCGTAGTAGGGACAGGGTTTACCGGGGAGCTGTTTTTT
CASSVVGTGFTGELFF
>.|TRBJ2-2|.|TRBV9|16
TGTGCCAGCAGCTCACAGGGATCCCCGAACACCGGGGAGCTGTTTTTT
CASSSQGSPNTGELFF
>TRBD2|TRBJ2-7|.|TRBV5-4|15
TGTGCCAGCAGCTCGCGGGGGGAGCTCTCCTACGAGCAGTACTTC
CASSSRGELSYEQYF
>.|TRBJ1-2|few|TRBV19|13
TGTGCCAGTAGTACCAGGGATAACTATGGCTACACCTTC
CASSTRDNYGYTF
>TRBD2|TRBJ2-3|.|TRBV9|18
TGTGCCAGCAGCCACCCCCGGGTGGTAGCGGGGGGCACAGATACGCAGTATTTT
CASSHPRVVAGGTDTQYF
>TRBD1|TRBJ2-1|.|TRBV7-3|15
TGTGCCAGCAGCTACTCAGGGGGATGGATCAATGAGCAGTTCTTC
CASSYSGGWINEQFF
>TRBD2|TRBJ2-7|.|TRBV5-5|13
TGTGCCAGCCGCGACCGACTAGCGGGGAAACAGTACTTC
CASRDRLAGKQYF
>.|TRBJ2-3|once|TRBV7-8|14
TGTGCCAGCAGCTTTGCGGGGGCCGGAGATACGCAGTATTTT
CASSFAGAGDTQYF
>TRBD1|TRBJ1-4|.|TRBV12-3/TRBV12-4|13
TGTGCCAGCAGTCAGACAGGGAATGAAAAACTGTTTTTT
CASSQTGNEKLFF
>TRBD2|TRBJ2-5|once|TRBV7-9|17
TGTGCCAGCAACCCCGGCTGGGCGGGGGGCATCCGGGAGACCCAGTACTTC
CASNPGWAGGIRETQYF
>.|TRBJ2-5|.|TRBV9|14
TGTGCCAGCAGCGTAAATCTCGGGGGAGAGACCCAGTACTTC
CASSVNLGGETQYF
>TRBD1|TRBJ1-3|.|TRBV30|15
TGTGCCTGGGGAGACGACAGGGGAGGGAGAAACACCATATATTTT
CAWGDDRGGRNTIYF
>TRBD2|TRBJ2-7|.|TRBV9|15
TGTGCCAGCAGCCACCTAGCGGGGGGGATCCACGAGCAGTACTTC
CASSHLAGGIHEQYF
>TRBD1|TRBJ2-7|few|TRBV7-2|14
TGTGCCAGCAGCTTCGGACAGGGCGTCCACGAGCAGTACTTC
CASSFGQGVHEQYF
>.|TRBJ1-1|once|TRBV5-6|14
TGTGCCAGCAGCTTGCTGATCGGGAACACTGAAGCTTTCTTT
CASSLLIGNTEAFF